This T cell receptor (beta chain) was recovered during a study of cytomegalovirus exposure and HLA in healthy donors. PCR primers comprised 60 Vbeta and 13 Jbeta primers. Produced via immunoSEQ multiplex PCR; TCRdb's table is partial and in-frame only. This sample has around 170,000 clones, with approximately 71% found just once. This clone showed up just a few times. The antigen remains unidentified. General observations from the study: Later analysis associated a missense DCLRE1C variant with TCR beta V- and J-gene trimming.

Germline CDR1 reads SGHRS; CDR2 reads YFSETQ. The V gene lost 2 bases and the J gene lost 4 bases, with 13 bases spanning the gap. The CDR3 covers 15 residues. This TCR was sampled from a girl between 10 and 17 years old in good health and CMV-seronegative. This chain joins TRBV5-1 and TRBJ2-1, with D perhaps TRBD2 (6 bases). Material for sequencing was PBMCs. The CDR3 nucleotides are TGCGCCAGCAGCTTAGGCGGCGGGGATTACAATGAGCAGTTCTTC. It yields the protein CASSLGGGDYNEQFF.